This T cell receptor beta chain stems from a study of glioma-infiltrating T cells. Study-level points and caveats: Non-neoplastic patients had below-expected tissue-blood divergence, while all gliomas exceeded expectation.

Using RNA template, CDR3s of TCR alpha and beta were amplified with iRepertoire arm-PCR. One-step reverse transcription and amplification started from approximately 100-400 ng of tissue mRNA or PBMC total RNA. TCRdb independently ran MiXCR on the multiplex PCR reads; one entry per CDR3 protein. The sample includes around 99,000 distinct CDR3 sequences, less than 30% of them seen just once. In this sample, this clonotype turned up many times. What it binds is unknown. The junction had 15 bases not matched to a gene; V was cut back by 3 bases and J by 3 bases. This CDR3 region has 18 residues. Germline CDR1 reads DFQATT; CDR2 reads SNEGSKA (reference sequence).

This receptor was obtained from a human donor with low-grade glioma or glioblastoma, undergoing nonglioma brain surgery, or in good health (not recorded which). The genes are TRBV20-1 and TRBJ2-3; 10 bases agree with TRBD2. Material: glioma tissue, nonneoplastic brain tissue, or PBMCs (not recorded which). The CDR3 bases are TGCAGTGCTAGGACTAATTATGGGACTAGCGAAGGAACAGATACGCAGTATTTT. It specifies CSARTNYGTSEGTDTQYF.